The rows below give T cell receptor beta chains drawn from one sample of a study of cytomegalovirus exposure and HLA in healthy donors. Data came from immunoSEQ multiplex PCR; TCRdb stores just in-frame clones and leaves some out. The table has roughly 150,000 clones, roughly 84% seen once. The sample consisted of PBMCs. These receptors came from a boy aged 2 to 10 in good health and CMV-seronegative. Both conserved end residues are part of each CDR3. D genes are given only for firm matches. Clone size appears in some rows only: once, few, many, or a class for an expanded clone.

d_call	v_call	j_call	clone_size	cdr3_aa	cdr3_nt
TRBD2	TRBV5-4	TRBJ2-7	.	CASSWGPTSGANEQYF	TGTGCCAGCAGCTGGGGACCGACTAGCGGAGCGAATGAGCAGTACTTC
.	TRBV18	TRBJ2-1	.	CASSPRSNEQFF	TGTGCCAGCTCACCGCGATCTAATGAGCAGTTCTTC
TRBD2	TRBV11-2	TRBJ2-7	.	CASGLAEFYEQYF	TGTGCCAGCGGACTAGCGGAGTTCTACGAGCAGTACTTC
.	TRBV19	TRBJ2-1	.	CASSLQGQDNEQFF	TGTGCCAGTAGTCTCCAGGGGCAGGACAATGAGCAGTTCTTC
TRBD2	TRBV15	TRBJ2-3	.	CATSRDHGTSGRATDTQYF	TGTGCCACCAGCAGAGATCACGGGACTAGCGGGAGGGCGACAGATACGCAGTATTTT
.	TRBV29-1	TRBJ1-1	.	CSVEVWGGQVTEAFF	TGCAGCGTTGAAGTATGGGGGGGCCAGGTCACTGAAGCTTTCTTT
.	TRBV19	TRBJ1-2	once	CASSIDPRTSYGYTF	TGTGCCAGTAGTATAGATCCTCGGACAAGCTATGGCTACACCTTC
TRBD1	TRBV19	TRBJ1-2	.	CASSSGQGRLYGYTF	TGTGCCAGTAGTTCGGGACAGGGGCGACTCTATGGCTACACCTTC
.	TRBV4-3	TRBJ2-1	.	CASSQDGRGSSYNEQFF	TGCGCCAGCAGCCAAGACGGACGGGGGAGCTCCTACAATGAGCAGTTCTTC
TRBD2	TRBV5-4	TRBJ2-1	few	CASSLNLAAHNEQFF	TGTGCCAGCAGCTTGAACCTAGCGGCCCACAATGAGCAGTTCTTC
.	TRBV9	TRBJ1-1	.	CASSGGGGDTEAFF	TGTGCCAGCAGCGGCGGCGGGGGCGACACTGAAGCTTTCTTT
TRBD1	TRBV7-9	TRBJ2-5	once	CASSGDSWGETQYF	TGTGCCAGCAGCGGGGACAGTTGGGGGGAGACCCAGTACTTC
.	TRBV5-6	TRBJ1-3	.	CASGTTGNTIYF	TGTGCCAGCGGGACAACTGGAAACACCATATATTTT
.	TRBV6-5	TRBJ1-6	.	CASKLTADNSPLHF	TGTGCCAGCAAGCTGACAGCTGATAATTCACCCCTCCACTTT
.	TRBV15	TRBJ2-1	.	CATSRGDSGGNNEQFF	TGTGCCACCAGCAGAGGAGACAGTGGTGGGAACAATGAGCAGTTCTTC
.	TRBV7-9	TRBJ1-2	.	CASSSVEGNPIYGYTF	TGTGCCAGCAGCTCAGTGGAGGGGAACCCCATCTATGGCTACACCTTC
TRBD2	TRBV2	TRBJ2-7	.	CASSAGGGTSPYEQYF	TGTGCCAGCAGTGCCGGAGGGGGGACTAGTCCGTACGAGCAGTACTTC
.	TRBV4-1	TRBJ2-2	.	CASSQYWPDFTGTGELFF	TGCGCCAGCAGCCAATACTGGCCCGACTTCACGGGGACCGGGGAGCTGTTTTTT
TRBD1	TRBV18	TRBJ2-2	.	CASSALITGEEATGELFF	TGTGCCAGCTCGGCTTTGATTACAGGGGAAGAAGCCACCGGGGAGCTGTTTTTT
TRBD2	TRBV7-2	TRBJ2-5	.	CASSSGLAGGPLETQYF	TGTGCCAGCAGCTCGGGACTAGCGGGAGGGCCACTGGAGACCCAGTACTTC
.	TRBV6-5	TRBJ2-1	.	CASSSTGYNEQFF	TGTGCCAGCAGTTCCACAGGGTACAATGAGCAGTTCTTC
TRBD2	TRBV9	TRBJ2-2	.	CASSVEAGANTGELFF	TGTGCCAGCAGCGTAGAGGCGGGGGCGAACACCGGGGAGCTGTTTTTT
.	TRBV30	TRBJ1-2	.	CAWSTPGGEYGGYTF	TGTGCCTGGAGTACCCCGGGAGGGGAGTACGGTGGCTACACCTTC
TRBD2	TRBV5-4	TRBJ2-1	.	CASSLWLAGIEQFF	TGTGCCAGCAGCTTGTGGCTAGCGGGAATTGAGCAGTTCTTC
TRBD2	TRBV9	TRBJ2-5	once	CASSATSGGEETQYF	TGTGCCAGCAGCGCGACTAGCGGGGGGGAGGAGACCCAGTACTTC
TRBD1	TRBV11-2	TRBJ1-3	.	CASSVTGVSGNTIYF	TGTGCCAGCAGCGTTACAGGGGTCTCTGGAAACACCATATATTTT
TRBD2	TRBV4-3	TRBJ2-2	.	CASSRGLASGSGPSGELFF	TGCGCCAGCTCACGCGGGTTGGCTAGCGGGAGTGGGCCCAGCGGGGAGCTGTTTTTT
TRBD1	TRBV10-3	TRBJ1-1	few	CAIRNRGTEAFF	TGTGCCATCAGGAACAGGGGGACTGAAGCTTTCTTT
TRBD1	TRBV4-1	TRBJ2-3	once	CASSAPGQVTDTQYF	TGCGCCAGCAGCGCGCCGGGACAGGTCACAGATACGCAGTATTTT
.	TRBV5-6	TRBJ1-1	.	CASSSPEGNTEAFF	TGTGCCAGCAGCTCGCCGGAGGGGAACACTGAAGCTTTCTTT
.	TRBV20-1	TRBJ2-2	.	CSAGGTGELFF	TGCAGTGCGGGGGGCACCGGGGAGCTGTTTTTT
TRBD1	TRBV30	TRBJ2-2	once	CAWSVLTGSTGELFF	TGTGCCTGGAGTGTATTGACAGGGTCCACCGGGGAGCTGTTTTTT
.	TRBV5-1	TRBJ2-1	.	CASSPRSRDFSYNEQFF	TGCGCCAGCAGCCCGAGATCCCGGGACTTCAGCTACAATGAGCAGTTCTTC
.	TRBV19	TRBJ1-5	few	CASSEGAEYQPQHF	TGTGCCAGTAGCGAAGGGGCAGAGTATCAGCCCCAGCATTTT
TRBD2	TRBV6-1	TRBJ2-1	once	CAIPGGGGAKFF	TGTGCCATCCCGGGGGGCGGGGGGGCCAAGTTCTTC
TRBD1	TRBV5-8	TRBJ1-1	.	CASSLGPGQHEAFF	TGTGCCAGCAGCTTGGGGCCGGGACAGCATGAAGCTTTCTTT
.	TRBV7-2	TRBJ1-2	.	CASSFYLSVNNYGYTF	TGTGCCAGCAGCTTTTATTTATCAGTGAATAACTATGGCTACACCTTC
.	TRBV5-1	TRBJ1-1	.	CASSATFSQLGEAFF	TGCGCCAGCAGCGCGACATTCTCCCAACTCGGTGAAGCTTTCTTT
TRBD2	TRBV6-1	TRBJ2-1	.	CASSDGTSSYNEQFF	TGTGCCAGCAGTGACGGGACTAGCTCCTACAATGAGCAGTTCTTC
TRBD1	TRBV6-6	TRBJ1-1	once	CASNQQGAVEAFF	TGTGCCAGCAACCAACAGGGGGCTGTTGAAGCTTTCTTT
.	TRBV7-2	TRBJ1-1	.	CASSLAGQGTEAFF	TGTGCCAGCAGCTTGGCAGGGCAGGGCACTGAAGCTTTCTTT
.	TRBV2	TRBJ2-1	.	CASSAGEGTHNEQFF	TGTGCCAGCAGTGCCGGGGAGGGGACACACAATGAGCAGTTCTTC
.	TRBV30	TRBJ1-1	.	CAWTNARWTEAFF	TGTGCCTGGACTAACGCCCGGTGGACTGAAGCTTTCTTT
.	TRBV19	TRBJ1-4	.	CASSPRTAGVANEKLFF	TGTGCCAGTAGCCCCAGGACAGCAGGGGTGGCTAATGAAAAACTGTTTTTT
.	TRBV6-1	TRBJ1-1	.	CASSESRYPEAFF	TGTGCCAGCAGTGAATCTAGGTACCCTGAAGCTTTCTTT
TRBD2	TRBV7-2	TRBJ2-3	.	CASSLLAESTDTQYF	TGTGCCAGCAGCCTCCTAGCGGAAAGCACAGATACGCAGTATTTT
TRBD2	TRBV29-1	TRBJ2-3	few	CSPRYGTSGSRTDTQYF	TGCAGCCCGAGGTACGGGACTAGCGGGTCCCGCACAGATACGCAGTATTTT
TRBD2	TRBV5-8	TRBJ2-7	.	CASSRHLGEGRVSNEQYF	TGTGCCAGCAGCCGCCATTTGGGGGAGGGCCGGGTGAGTAACGAGCAGTACTTC
TRBD1	TRBV7-2	TRBJ1-2	.	CASSHGTENYGYTF	TGTGCCAGCAGCCACGGGACAGAGAACTATGGCTACACCTTC